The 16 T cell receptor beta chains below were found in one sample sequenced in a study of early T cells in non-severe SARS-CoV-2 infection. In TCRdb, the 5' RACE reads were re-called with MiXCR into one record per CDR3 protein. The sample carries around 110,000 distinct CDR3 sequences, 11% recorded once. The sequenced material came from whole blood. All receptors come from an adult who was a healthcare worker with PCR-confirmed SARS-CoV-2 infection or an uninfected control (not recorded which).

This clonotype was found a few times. This chain's CDR3 is CATSDPRTGVTDTQYF. The CDR3 DNA is TGTGCCACCAGTGATCCCCGGACAGGAGTTACAGATACGCAGTATTTT. V is TRBV24-1 and J is TRBJ2-3; 7 nucleotides agree with TRBD1. With V trimmed by 3 bases and J by 3 bases, 8 bases remained unmatched. Looked up from germline, CDR1 is KGHDR and CDR2 is SFDVKD. This CDR3 contains 16 residues.

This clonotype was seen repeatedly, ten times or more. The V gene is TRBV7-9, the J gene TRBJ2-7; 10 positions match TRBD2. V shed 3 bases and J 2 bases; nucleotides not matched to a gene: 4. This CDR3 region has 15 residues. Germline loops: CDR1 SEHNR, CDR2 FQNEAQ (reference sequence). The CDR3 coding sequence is TGTGCCAGCAGCTTTTTAGCGGGAGGCACCTACGAGCAGTACTTC. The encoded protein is CASSFLAGGTYEQYF.

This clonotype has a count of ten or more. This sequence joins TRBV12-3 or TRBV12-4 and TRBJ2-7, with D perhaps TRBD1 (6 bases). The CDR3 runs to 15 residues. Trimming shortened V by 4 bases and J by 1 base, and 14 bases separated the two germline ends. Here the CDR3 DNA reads TGTGCCAGCAGTTCGGTCCGGGACAATTCCTACGAGCAGTACTTC. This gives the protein CASSSVRDNSYEQYF.

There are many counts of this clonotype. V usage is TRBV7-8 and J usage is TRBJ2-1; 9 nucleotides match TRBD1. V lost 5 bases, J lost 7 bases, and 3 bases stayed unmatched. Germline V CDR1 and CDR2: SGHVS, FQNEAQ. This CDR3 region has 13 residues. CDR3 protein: CASSRGQGNEQFF. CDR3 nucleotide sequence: TGTGCCAGCAGCCGCGGACAGGGGAATGAGCAGTTCTTC.

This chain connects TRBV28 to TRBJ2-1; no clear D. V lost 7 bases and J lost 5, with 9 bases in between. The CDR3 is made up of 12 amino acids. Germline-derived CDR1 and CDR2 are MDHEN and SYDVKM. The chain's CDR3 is CASMARNNEQFF. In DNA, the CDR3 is TGTGCCAGCATGGCCCGCAACAATGAGCAGTTCTTC.

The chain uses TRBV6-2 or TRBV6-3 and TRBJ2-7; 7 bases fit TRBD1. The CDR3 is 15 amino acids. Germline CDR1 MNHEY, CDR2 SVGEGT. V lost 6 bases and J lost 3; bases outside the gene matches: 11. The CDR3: CASSRLTGRFYEQYF. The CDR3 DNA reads TGTGCCAGCAGCCGCTTGACAGGGAGATTCTACGAGCAGTACTTC.

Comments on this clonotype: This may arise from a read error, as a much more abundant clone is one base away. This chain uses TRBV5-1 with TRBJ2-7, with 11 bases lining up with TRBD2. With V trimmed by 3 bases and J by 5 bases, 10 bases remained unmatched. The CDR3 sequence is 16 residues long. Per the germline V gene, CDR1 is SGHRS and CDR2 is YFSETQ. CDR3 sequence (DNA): TGCGCCAGCAGCTCCACTGCACTAGCGGGAGATAACGAGCAGTACTTC. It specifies CASSSTALAGDNEQYF.

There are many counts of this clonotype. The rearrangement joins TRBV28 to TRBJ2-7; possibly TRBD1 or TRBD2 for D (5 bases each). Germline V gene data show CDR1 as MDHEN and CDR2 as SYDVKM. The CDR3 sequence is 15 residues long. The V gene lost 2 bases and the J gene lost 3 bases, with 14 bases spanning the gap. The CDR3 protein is CASSLRGDDLYEQYF. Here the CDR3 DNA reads TGTGCCAGCAGTTTACGAGGGGACGACCTCTACGAGCAGTACTTC.

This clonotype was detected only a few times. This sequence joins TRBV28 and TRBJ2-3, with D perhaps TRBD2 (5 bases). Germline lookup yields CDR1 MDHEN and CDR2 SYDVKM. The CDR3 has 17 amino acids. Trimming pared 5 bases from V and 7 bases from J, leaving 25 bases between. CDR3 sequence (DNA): TGTGCCAGCAGTGCCTCACGCCGATCGGACTTTGATAATACGCAGTATTTT. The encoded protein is CASSASRRSDFDNTQYF.

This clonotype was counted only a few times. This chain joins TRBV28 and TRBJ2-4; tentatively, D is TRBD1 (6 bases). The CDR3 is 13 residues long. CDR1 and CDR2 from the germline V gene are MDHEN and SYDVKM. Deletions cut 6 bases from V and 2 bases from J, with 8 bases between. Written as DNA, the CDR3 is TGTGCCAGCAGGGGGGCGCCCAAAAACATTCAGTACTTC. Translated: CASRGAPKNIQYF.

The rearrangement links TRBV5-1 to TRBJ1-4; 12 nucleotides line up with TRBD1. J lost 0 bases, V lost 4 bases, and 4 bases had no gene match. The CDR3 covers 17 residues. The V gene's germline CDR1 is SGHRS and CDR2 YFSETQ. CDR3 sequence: CASSPGTGGATNEKLFF. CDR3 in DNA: TGCGCCAGCAGCCCAGGGACAGGGGGCGCAACTAATGAAAAACTGTTTTTT.

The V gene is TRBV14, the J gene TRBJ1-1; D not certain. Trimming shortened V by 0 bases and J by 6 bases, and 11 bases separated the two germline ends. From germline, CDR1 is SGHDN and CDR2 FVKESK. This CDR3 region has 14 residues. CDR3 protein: CASSQDLLTPEAFF. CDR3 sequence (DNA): TGTGCCAGCAGCCAAGATTTGCTCACCCCTGAAGCTTTCTTT.

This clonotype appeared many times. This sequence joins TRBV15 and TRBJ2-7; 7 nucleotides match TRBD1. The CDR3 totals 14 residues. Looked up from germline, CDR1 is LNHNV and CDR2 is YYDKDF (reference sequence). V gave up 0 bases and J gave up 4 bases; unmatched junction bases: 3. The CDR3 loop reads CATSREDRVYEQYF. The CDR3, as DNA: TGTGCCACCAGCAGAGAAGACAGGGTTTACGAGCAGTACTTC. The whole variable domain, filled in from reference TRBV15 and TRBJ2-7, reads DAMVIQNPRYQVTQFGKPVTLSCSQTLNHNVMYWYQQKSSQAPKLLFHYYDKDFNNEADTPDNFQSRRPNTSFCFLDIRSPGLGDTAMYLCATSREDRVYEQYFGPGTRLTVT.

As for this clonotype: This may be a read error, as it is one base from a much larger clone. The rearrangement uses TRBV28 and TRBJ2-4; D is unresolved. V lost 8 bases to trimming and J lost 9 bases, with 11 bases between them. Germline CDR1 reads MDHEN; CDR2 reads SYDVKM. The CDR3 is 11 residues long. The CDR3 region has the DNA TGTGCCAGCGGACCAGCTTCCATTCAGTACTTC. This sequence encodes CASGPASIQYF.

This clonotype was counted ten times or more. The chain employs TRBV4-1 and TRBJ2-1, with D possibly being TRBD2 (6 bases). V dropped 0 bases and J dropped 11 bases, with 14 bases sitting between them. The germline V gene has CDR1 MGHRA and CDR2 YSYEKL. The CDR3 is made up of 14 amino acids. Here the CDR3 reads CASSQDGLGGKQFF. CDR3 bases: TGCGCCAGCAGCCAAGACGGACTTGGGGGGAAGCAGTTCTTC.

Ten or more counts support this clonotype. The CDR3 bases are TGTGCCAGCAGCGCGACTAGCGGCACAGATACGCAGTATTTT. Residues: CASSATSGTDTQYF. This chain uses TRBV25-1 with TRBJ2-3; the match to TRBD2 covers 8 bases. V lost 6 bases and J lost 1; bases outside the gene matches: 3. The CDR3 extends over 14 amino acids. Germline V gives CDR1 MGHDK, CDR2 SYGVNS. Using reference TRBV25-1 and TRBJ2-3 for the parts outside the CDR3, the full variable domain is EADIYQTPRYLVIGTGKKITLECSQTMGHDKMYWYQQDPGMELHLIHYSYGVNSTEKGDLSSESTVSRIRTEHFPLTLESARPSHTSQYLCASSATSGTDTQYFGPGTRLTVL.